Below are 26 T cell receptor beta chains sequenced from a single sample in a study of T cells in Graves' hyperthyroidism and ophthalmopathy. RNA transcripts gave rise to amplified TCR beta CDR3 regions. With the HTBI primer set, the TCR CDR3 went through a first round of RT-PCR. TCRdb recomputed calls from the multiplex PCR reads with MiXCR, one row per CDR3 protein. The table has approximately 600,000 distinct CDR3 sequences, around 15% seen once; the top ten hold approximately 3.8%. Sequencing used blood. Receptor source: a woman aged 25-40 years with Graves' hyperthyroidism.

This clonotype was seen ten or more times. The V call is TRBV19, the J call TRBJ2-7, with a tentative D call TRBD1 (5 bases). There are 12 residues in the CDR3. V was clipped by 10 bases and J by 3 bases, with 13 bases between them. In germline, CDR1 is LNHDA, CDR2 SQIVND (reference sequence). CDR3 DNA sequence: TGTGCCACCGGCAAGGGGATCTACGAGCAGTACTTC. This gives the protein CATGKGIYEQYF.

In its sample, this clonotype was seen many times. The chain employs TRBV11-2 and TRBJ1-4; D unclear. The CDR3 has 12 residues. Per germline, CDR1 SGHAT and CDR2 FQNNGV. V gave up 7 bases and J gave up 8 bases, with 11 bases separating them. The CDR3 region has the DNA TGTGCCAGCATGTTATTCCTGGAAAAACTGTTTTTT. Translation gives CASMLFLEKLFF.

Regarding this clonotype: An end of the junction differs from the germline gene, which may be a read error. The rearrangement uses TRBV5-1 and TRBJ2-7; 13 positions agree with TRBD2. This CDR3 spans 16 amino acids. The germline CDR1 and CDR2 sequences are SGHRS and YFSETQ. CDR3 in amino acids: CASSLQGTSGNYGQYF. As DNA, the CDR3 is TGCGCCAGCAGCTTGCAGGGGACTAGCGGGAACTACGGGCAGTACTTC.

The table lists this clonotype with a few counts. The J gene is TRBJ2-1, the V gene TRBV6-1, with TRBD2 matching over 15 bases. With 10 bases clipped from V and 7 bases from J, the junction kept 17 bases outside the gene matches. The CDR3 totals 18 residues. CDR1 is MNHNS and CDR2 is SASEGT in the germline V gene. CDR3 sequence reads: CATLPGLAGGLVINEQFF. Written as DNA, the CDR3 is TGTGCCACCCTACCAGGACTAGCGGGAGGGTTGGTGATTAATGAGCAGTTCTTC.

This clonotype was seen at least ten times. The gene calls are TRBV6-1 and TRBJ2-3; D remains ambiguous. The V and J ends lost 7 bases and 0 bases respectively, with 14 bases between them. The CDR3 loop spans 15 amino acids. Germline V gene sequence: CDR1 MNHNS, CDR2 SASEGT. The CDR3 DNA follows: TGTGCCAGCATCCCACAGTTATCTAGCACAGATACGCAGTATTTT. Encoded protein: CASIPQLSSTDTQYF.

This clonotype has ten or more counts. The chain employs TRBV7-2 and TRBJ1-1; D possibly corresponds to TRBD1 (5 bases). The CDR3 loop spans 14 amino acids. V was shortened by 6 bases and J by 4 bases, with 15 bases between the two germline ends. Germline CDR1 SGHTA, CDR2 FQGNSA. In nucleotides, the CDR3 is TGTGCCAGCAGACCCAGGGTGGCTGGCACTGAAGCTTTCTTT. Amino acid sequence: CASRPRVAGTEAFF.

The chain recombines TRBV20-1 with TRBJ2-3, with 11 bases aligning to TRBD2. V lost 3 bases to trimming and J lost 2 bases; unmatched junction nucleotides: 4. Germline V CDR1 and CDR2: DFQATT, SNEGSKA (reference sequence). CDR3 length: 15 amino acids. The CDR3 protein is CSARGLADITDTQYF. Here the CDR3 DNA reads TGCAGTGCTAGGGGACTAGCGGACATCACAGATACGCAGTATTTT.

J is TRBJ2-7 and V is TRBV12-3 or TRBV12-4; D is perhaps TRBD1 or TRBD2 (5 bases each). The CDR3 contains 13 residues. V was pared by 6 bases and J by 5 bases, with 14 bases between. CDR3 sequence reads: CASSRRDVNEQYF. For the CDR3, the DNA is TGTGCCAGCAGCCGAAGGGACGTCAACGAGCAGTACTTC.

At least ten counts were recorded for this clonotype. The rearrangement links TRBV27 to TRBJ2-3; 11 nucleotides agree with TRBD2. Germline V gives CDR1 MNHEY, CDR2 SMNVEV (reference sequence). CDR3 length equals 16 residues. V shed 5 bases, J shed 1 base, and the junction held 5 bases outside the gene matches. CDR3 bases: TGTGCCAGCAGTCTACTAGCGGGAGTACGCACAGATACGCAGTATTTT. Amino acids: CASSLLAGVRTDTQYF.

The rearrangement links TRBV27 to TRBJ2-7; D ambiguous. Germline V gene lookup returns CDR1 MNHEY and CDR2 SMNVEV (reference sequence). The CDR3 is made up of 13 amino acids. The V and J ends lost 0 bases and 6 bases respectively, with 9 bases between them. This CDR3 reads CASSLSVSTEQYF. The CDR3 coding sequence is TGTGCCAGCAGTTTATCGGTTTCTACCGAGCAGTACTTC.

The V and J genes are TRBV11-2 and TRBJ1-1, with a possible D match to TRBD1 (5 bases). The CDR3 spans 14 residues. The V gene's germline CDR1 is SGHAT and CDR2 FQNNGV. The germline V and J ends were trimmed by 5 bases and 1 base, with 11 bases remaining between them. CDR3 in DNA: TGTGCCAGCAGCACGACAGAGGGGAACACTGAAGCTTTCTTT. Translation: CASSTTEGNTEAFF.

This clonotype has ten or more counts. CDR3 amino acids: CASSPSTGWENTEAFF. DNA for the CDR3: TGTGCCAGCTCACCCTCGACAGGGTGGGAGAACACTGAAGCTTTCTTT. V is TRBV18 and J is TRBJ1-1; 7 bases match TRBD1. The ends lost 3 bases at V and 1 base at J; junction bases unmatched: 8. Looked up from germline, CDR1 is KGHSH and CDR2 is LQKENI. The CDR3 extends over 16 amino acids.

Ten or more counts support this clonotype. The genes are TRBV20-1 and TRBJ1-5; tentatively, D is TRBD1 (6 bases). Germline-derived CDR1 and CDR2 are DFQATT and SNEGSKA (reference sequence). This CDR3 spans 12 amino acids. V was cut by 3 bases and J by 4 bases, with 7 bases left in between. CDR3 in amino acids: CSARDRNQPQHF. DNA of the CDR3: TGCAGTGCTAGGGACAGAAATCAGCCCCAGCATTTT.

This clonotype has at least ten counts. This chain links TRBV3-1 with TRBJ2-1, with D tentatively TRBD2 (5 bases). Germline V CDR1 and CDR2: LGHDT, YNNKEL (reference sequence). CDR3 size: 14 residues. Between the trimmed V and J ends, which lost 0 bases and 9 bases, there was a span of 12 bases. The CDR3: CASSQEPRAAEQFF. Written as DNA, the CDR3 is TGTGCCAGCAGCCAAGAGCCGAGGGCGGCTGAGCAGTTCTTC.

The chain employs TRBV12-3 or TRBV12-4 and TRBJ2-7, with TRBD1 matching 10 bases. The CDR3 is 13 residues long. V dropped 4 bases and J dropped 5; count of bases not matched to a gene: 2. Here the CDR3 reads CASSYGQGDEQYF. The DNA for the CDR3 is TGTGCCAGCAGTTACGGACAGGGGGACGAGCAGTACTTC.

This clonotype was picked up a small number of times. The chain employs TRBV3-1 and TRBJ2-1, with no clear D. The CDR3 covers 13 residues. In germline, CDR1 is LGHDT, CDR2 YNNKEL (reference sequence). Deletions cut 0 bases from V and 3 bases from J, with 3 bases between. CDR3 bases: TGTGCCAGCAGCCAAGACAACTACAATGAGCAGTTCTTC. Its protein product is CASSQDNYNEQFF.

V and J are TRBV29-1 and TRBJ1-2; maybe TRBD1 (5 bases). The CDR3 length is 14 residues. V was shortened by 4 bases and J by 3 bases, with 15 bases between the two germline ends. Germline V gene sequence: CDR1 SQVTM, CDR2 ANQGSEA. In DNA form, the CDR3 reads TGCAGCGTTGCGTCGCAGGGTGGGCACTATGGCTACACCTTC. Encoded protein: CSVASQGGHYGYTF.

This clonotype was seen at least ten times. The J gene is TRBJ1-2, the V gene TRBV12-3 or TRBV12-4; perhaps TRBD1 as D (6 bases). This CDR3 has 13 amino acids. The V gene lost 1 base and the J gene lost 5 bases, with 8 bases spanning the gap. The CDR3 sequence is CASSLETGYGYTF. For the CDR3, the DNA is TGTGCCAGCAGTTTAGAGACAGGTTATGGCTACACCTTC.

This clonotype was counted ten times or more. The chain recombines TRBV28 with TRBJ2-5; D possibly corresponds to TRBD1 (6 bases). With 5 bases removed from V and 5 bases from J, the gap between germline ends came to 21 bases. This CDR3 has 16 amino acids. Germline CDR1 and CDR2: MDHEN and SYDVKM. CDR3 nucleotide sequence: TGTGCCAGCAGTCCGAGACCGGGACAAGTAAGGGAGACCCAGTACTTC. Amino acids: CASSPRPGQVRETQYF. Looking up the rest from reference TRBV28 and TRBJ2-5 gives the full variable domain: DVKVTQSSRYLVKRTGEKVFLECVQDMDHENMFWYRQDPGLGLRLIYFSYDVKMKEKGDIPEGYSVSREKKERFSLILESASTNQTSMYLCASSPRPGQVRETQYFGPGTRLLVL.

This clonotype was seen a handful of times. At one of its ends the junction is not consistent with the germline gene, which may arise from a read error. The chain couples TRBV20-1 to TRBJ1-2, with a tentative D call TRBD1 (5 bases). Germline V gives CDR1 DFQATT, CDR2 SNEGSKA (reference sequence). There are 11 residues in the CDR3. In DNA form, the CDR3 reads TGCAGTGCAAGTACGACATGGGGCTGCACCTTC. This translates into CSASTTWGCTF.

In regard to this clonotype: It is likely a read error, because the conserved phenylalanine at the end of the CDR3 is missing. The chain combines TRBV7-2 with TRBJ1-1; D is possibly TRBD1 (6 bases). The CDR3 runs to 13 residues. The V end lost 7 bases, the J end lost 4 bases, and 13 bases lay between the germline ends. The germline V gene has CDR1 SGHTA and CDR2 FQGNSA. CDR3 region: CASTVGGGTEAFS. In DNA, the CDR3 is TGTGCCAGCACCGTGGGGGGCGGCACTGAAGCTTTCTCT.

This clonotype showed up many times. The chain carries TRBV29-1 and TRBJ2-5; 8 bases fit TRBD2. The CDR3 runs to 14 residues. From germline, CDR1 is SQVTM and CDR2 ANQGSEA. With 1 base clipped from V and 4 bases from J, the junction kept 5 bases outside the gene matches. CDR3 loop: CSVEVAGKGETQYF. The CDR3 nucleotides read TGCAGCGTTGAAGTAGCGGGAAAGGGAGAGACCCAGTACTTC.

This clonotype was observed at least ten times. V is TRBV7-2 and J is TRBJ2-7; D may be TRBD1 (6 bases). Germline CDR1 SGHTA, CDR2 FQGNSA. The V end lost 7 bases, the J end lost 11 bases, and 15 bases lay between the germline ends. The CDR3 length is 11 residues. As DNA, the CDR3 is TGTGCCAGCACTTCAGGGGAGAAGGAGTACTTC. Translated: CASTSGEKEYF.

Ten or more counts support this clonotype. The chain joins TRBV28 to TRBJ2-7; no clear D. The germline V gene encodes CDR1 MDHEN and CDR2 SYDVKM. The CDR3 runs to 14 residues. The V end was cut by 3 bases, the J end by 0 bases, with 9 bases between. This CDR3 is CASSFRGRSYEQYF. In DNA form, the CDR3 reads TGTGCCAGCAGTTTTAGAGGTCGCTCCTACGAGCAGTACTTC.

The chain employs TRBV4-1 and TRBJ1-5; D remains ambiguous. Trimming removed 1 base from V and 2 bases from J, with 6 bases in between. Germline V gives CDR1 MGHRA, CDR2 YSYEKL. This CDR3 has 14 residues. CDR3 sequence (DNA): TGCGCCAGCAGCCAAGTTGTGGGCAATCAGCCCCAGCATTTT. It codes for CASSQVVGNQPQHF.

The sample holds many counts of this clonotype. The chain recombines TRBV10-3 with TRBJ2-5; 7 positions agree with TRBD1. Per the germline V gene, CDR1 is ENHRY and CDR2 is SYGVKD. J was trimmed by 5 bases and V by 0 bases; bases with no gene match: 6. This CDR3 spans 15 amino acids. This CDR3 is CAISESRQGQETQYF. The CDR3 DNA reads TGTGCCATCAGTGAGTCAAGACAGGGACAGGAGACCCAGTACTTC.